One sample yielded the 2 T cell receptor beta chains listed below, sequenced in a study of control samples from healthy donors and cancer patients. The data were produced by immunoSEQ multiplex PCR, yet TCRdb's version contains in-frame clones alone and is incomplete. Here the sample spans roughly 180,000 clones, around 92% being singletons. The sample taken for sequencing was blood. Source of these receptors: a woman between 40 and 55 years old in good health.

The chain uses TRBV13 and TRBJ1-5; D is possibly TRBD1 (5 bases). This CDR3 comprises 14 residues. Trimming left V 5 bases short and J 4 bases short, with 12 bases between. CDR1 and CDR2 from the germline V gene are PRHDT and FYEKMQ (reference sequence). CDR3 protein: CASSQRGQNQPQHF. CDR3 bases: TGTGCCAGCAGCCAACGGGGCCAAAATCAGCCCCAGCATTTT. Together with reference TRBV13 and TRBJ1-5, the CDR3 gives the full variable domain: AAGVIQSPRHLIKEKRETATLKCYPIPRHDTVYWYQQGPGQDPQFLISFYEKMQSDKGSIPDRFSAQQFSDYHSELNMSSLELGDSALYFCASSQRGQNQPQHFGDGTRLSIL.

This chain links TRBV5-4 with TRBJ1-2; a possible D gene is TRBD1 (6 bases). This CDR3 has 15 amino acids. V was pared by 2 bases and J by 6 bases, with 17 bases between. From germline, CDR1 is SGHNT and CDR2 YYREEE (reference sequence). Here the CDR3 reads CASSFGGADMNGYTF. CDR3 nucleotides: TGTGCCAGCAGCTTCGGGGGGGCAGATATGAATGGCTACACCTTC.